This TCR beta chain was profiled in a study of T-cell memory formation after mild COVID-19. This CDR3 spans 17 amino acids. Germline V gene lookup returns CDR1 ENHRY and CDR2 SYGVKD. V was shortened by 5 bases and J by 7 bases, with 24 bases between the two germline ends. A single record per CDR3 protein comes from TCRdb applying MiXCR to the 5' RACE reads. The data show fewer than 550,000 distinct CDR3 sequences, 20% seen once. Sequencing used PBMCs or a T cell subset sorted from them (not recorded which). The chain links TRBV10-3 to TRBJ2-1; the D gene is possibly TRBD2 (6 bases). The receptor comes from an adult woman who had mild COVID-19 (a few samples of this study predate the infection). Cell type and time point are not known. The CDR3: CAISPRSGREVLNEQFF. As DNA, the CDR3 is TGTGCCATCAGTCCACGTTCCGGGCGGGAAGTCTTAAATGAGCAGTTCTTC.